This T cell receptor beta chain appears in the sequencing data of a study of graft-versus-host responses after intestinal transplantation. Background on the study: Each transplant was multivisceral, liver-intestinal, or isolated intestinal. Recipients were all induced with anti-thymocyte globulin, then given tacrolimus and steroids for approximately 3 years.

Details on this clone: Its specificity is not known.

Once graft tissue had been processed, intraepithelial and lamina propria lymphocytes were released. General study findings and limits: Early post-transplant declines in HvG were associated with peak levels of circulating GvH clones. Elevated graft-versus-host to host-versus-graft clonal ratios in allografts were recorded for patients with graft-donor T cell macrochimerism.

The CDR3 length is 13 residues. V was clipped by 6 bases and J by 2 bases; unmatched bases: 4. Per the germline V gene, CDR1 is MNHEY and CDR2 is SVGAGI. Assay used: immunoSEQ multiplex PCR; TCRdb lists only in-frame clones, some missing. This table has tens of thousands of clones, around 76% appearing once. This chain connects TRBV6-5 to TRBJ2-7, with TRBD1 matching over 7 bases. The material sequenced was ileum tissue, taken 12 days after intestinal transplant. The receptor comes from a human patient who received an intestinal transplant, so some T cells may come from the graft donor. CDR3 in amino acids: CASRGTVTYEQYF. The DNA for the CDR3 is TGTGCCAGCAGAGGGACAGTAACCTACGAGCAGTACTTC.